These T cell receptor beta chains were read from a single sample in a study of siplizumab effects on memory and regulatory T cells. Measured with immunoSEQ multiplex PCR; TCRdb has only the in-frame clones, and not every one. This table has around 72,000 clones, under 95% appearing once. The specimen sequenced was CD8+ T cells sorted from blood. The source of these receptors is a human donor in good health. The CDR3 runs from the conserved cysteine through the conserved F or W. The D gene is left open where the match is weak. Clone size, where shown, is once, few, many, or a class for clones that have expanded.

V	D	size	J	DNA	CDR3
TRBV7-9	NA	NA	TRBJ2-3	TGTGCCAGCAGCATCACGGGTGCAGATACGCAGTATTTT	CASSITGADTQYF
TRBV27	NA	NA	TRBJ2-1	TGTGCCAGCACCATGATACAGGGATTCGGTGAGCAGTTCTTC	CASTMIQGFGEQFF
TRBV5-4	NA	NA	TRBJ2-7	TGTGCCAGCAGCTTGGTCGGGACCCCCTACGAGCAGTACTTC	CASSLVGTPYEQYF
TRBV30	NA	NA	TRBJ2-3	TGTGCCTGGAGCCTAGACAGCGTTCATCTCACAGATACGCAGTATTTT	CAWSLDSVHLTDTQYF
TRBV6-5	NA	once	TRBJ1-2	TGTGCCAGCAGGATACTCAATGACCGCTATGGCTACACCTTC	CASRILNDRYGYTF
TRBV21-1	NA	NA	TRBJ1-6	TGTGCCAGCAGCACGGGACAGAATAATTCACCCCTCCACTTT	CASSTGQNNSPLHF
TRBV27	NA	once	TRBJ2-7	TGTGCCAGCAGTTTATTCGGAAGTTTCGCCTACGAGCAGTACTTC	CASSLFGSFAYEQYF
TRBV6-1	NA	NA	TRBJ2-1	TGTGCCAGCAGTGAGAGCGGACAATCCTACTACAATGAGCAGTTCTTC	CASSESGQSYYNEQFF
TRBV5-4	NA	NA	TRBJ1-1	TGTGCCAGCAGCTTTTACGGTGACAACACTGAAGCTTTCTTT	CASSFYGDNTEAFF
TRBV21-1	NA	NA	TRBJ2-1	TGTGCCAGCAGCAAACGGCCACCTAGCCGGGACCCGCCGTACAATGAGCAGTTCTTC	CASSKRPPSRDPPYNEQFF
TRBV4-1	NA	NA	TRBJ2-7	TGCGCCAGCAGCCAAGACTCTAGCGTGAGCTCCTACGAGCAGTACTTC	CASSQDSSVSSYEQYF
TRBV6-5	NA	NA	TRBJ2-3	TGTGCCAGCAGCCTGGACAGACCCACAGATACGCAGTATTTT	CASSLDRPTDTQYF
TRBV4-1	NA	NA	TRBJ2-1	TGCGCCAGCAGCCAAGAGAGTACGCTCCTGGTCAATGAGCAGTTCTTC	CASSQESTLLVNEQFF
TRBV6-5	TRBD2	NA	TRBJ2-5	TGTGCCAGCAGTTACTCGCCGGGAGGGCGGGAGACCCAGTACTTC	CASSYSPGGRETQYF
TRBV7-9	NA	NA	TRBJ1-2	TGTGCCAGCAGCTCATGGGGGGCGTTGAACTATGGCTACACCTTC	CASSSWGALNYGYTF
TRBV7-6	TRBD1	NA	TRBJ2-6	TGTGCCTCTACCACGTCCCGGGACAGGGCTGGGGCCAACGTCCTGACTTTC	CASTTSRDRAGANVLTF
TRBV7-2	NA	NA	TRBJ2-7	TGTGCCAGCAGTTGGACCCCCACCTACGAGCAGTACTTC	CASSWTPTYEQYF
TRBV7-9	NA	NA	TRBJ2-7	TGTGCCAGCAGCTTGGTCTCCGGGACTTCCTACGAGCAGTACTTC	CASSLVSGTSYEQYF
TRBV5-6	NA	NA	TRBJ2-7	TGTGCCAGCAGCTTGGCGTCAGGGGAAGGCTACGAGCAGTACTTC	CASSLASGEGYEQYF
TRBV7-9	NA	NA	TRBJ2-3	TGTGCCAAATCGGGAGTTACAGACAGCACAGATACGCAGTATTTT	CAKSGVTDSTDTQYF
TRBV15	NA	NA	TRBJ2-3	TGTGCCACCAGCAGAACCAGAGGGGGCACAGATACGCAGTATTTT	CATSRTRGGTDTQYF
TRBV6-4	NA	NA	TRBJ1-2	TGTGCCAGCAGTGACTCGAGGCAGGGGAGCAATGGCTACACCTTC	CASSDSRQGSNGYTF
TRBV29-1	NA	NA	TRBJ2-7	TGCAGCGTTGTAGACTCCTACGAGCAGTACTTC	CSVVDSYEQYF
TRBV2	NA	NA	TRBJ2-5	TGTGCCAGCAGTGAGTGGCCGTCGAGTGGAGAGACCCAGTACTTC	CASSEWPSSGETQYF
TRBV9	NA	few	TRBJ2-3	TGTGCCAGCAGCGTAGTGGGACTCCCAGATACGCAGTATTTT	CASSVVGLPDTQYF
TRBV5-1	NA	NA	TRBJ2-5	TGCGCCAGCAGCTTGATGGGGGAAGAGACCCAGTACTTC	CASSLMGEETQYF
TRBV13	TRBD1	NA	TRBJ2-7	TGTGCCAGCAGTGACCAGGCAGGGGGCTACGAGCAGTACTTC	CASSDQAGGYEQYF
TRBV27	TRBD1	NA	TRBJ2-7	TGTGCCAGCGGTTACAGGGGTTACGAGCAGTACTTC	CASGYRGYEQYF
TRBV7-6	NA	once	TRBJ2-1	TGTGCCGGCAGCATAGGACTTGAGCAGTTCTTC	CAGSIGLEQFF
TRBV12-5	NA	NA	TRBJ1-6	TGTGCTAGTGGTTTCAGGACCTCCTATAATTCACCCCTCCACTTT	CASGFRTSYNSPLHF
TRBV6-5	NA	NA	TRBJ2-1	TGTGCCAGCAGATCTTCCGACCCCTGGGATGAGCAGTTCTTC	CASRSSDPWDEQFF
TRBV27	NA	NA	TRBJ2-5	TGTGCCAGCAGTTTAGCGGGTGGGTTGGAGACCCAGTACTTC	CASSLAGGLETQYF
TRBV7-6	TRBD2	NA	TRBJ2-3	TGTGCCAGCAGCCCAGGACTAGCGGGAGGGGGAGATACGCAGTATTTT	CASSPGLAGGGDTQYF